The clone carrying this T cell receptor (beta chain) appeared once. This record comes from a study of T cells in Graves' hyperthyroidism and ophthalmopathy. Germline loops: CDR1 MGHDK, CDR2 SYGVNS. The CDR3 covers 14 residues. V was cut by 6 bases and J by 2 bases, with 8 bases left in between. Using RNA transcripts as the source, TCR beta CDR3 regions were amplified. A set of HTBI primers served as the primers for a first-round RT-PCR of the TCR CDR3. One entry per CDR3 protein results from TCRdb running MiXCR on the multiplex PCR reads. Of roughly 800,000 distinct CDR3 sequences in the sample, about two fifths were seen once.

Sequencing was carried out using blood. This TCR was sampled from a man aged 18-30 years with Graves' hyperthyroidism. V is TRBV25-1 and J is TRBJ1-6; D not resolved. The CDR3 region has the DNA TGTGCCAGCAGGGATGAGACCTATAATTCACCCCTCCACTTT. It yields the protein CASRDETYNSPLHF.